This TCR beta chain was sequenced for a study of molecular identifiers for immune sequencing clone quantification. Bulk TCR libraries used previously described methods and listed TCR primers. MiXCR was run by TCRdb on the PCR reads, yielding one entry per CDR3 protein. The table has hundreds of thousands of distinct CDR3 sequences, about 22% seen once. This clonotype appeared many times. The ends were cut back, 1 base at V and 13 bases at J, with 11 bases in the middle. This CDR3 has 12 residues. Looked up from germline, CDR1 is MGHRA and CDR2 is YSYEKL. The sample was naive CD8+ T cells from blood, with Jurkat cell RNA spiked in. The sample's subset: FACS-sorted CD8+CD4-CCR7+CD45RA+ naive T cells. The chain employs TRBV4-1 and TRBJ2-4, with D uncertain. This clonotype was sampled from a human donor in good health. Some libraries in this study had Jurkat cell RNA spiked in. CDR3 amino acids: CASSQVSQAQYF. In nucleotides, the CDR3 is TGCGCCAGCAGCCAAGTATCGCAGGCCCAGTACTTC.